Listed below are T cell receptor beta chains from one sample, sequenced in a study of response to subunit inactivated influenza vaccine. TCRdb itself ran the RT-PCR reads through MiXCR, one entry per CDR3 protein. Of around 190,000 distinct CDR3 sequences listed, approximately 15% were seen once; the top ten hold roughly 24%. This material consisted of CD8+ T cells sorted from PBMCs, taken around 5 days after vaccination. These TCRs come from a man between 45 and 60 years old who received an inactivated influenza vaccine. Both conserved end residues are part of each CDR3. The D gene is left open where the match is weak.

v_gene: TRBV7-9; j_gene: TRBJ2-5; d_gene: TRBD1; len: 13; CDR3aa: CASGQGEDETQYF
v_gene: TRBV5-6; j_gene: TRBJ2-1; d_gene: .; len: 12; CDR3aa: CASSLGARDQFF
v_gene: TRBV27; j_gene: TRBJ2-1; d_gene: TRBD1; len: 15; CDR3aa: CASNLQGGSYNEQFF
v_gene: TRBV5-6; j_gene: TRBJ1-2; d_gene: TRBD1; len: 16; CDR3aa: CASSWGTGAGRDGYTF
v_gene: TRBV9; j_gene: TRBJ2-7; d_gene: TRBD2; len: 16; CDR3aa: CASSGLTSGRLGEQYF
v_gene: TRBV11-2; j_gene: TRBJ2-7; d_gene: .; len: 13; CDR3aa: CASSLGQIYEQYF
v_gene: TRBV6-2/TRBV6-3; j_gene: TRBJ2-7; d_gene: .; len: 13; CDR3aa: CASRDSLPYEQYF
v_gene: TRBV4-3; j_gene: TRBJ2-3; d_gene: .; len: 16; CDR3aa: CASSQEVGRGTDTQYF
v_gene: TRBV12-3/TRBV12-4; j_gene: TRBJ2-1; d_gene: TRBD1; len: 16; CDR3aa: CASRPLDRGRRDEQFF
v_gene: TRBV28; j_gene: TRBJ2-7; d_gene: TRBD2; len: 14; CDR3aa: CASSFVLAGAPQYF
v_gene: TRBV28; j_gene: TRBJ2-7; d_gene: TRBD2; len: 15; CDR3aa: CASTPTSGPTYEQYF
v_gene: TRBV2; j_gene: TRBJ2-7; d_gene: .; len: 14; CDR3aa: CASSPDSSGYEQYF
v_gene: TRBV20-1; j_gene: TRBJ2-1; d_gene: TRBD2; len: 17; CDR3aa: CSATTPAAGMAYNEQFF
v_gene: TRBV12-3/TRBV12-4; j_gene: TRBJ2-7; d_gene: .; len: 15; CDR3aa: CASRETGLSSYEQYF
v_gene: TRBV4-2; j_gene: TRBJ1-5; d_gene: .; len: 15; CDR3aa: CASSQEVGGSQPQHF
v_gene: TRBV12-2; j_gene: TRBJ1-1; d_gene: .; len: 14; CDR3aa: CASRPGQGVTEAFF
v_gene: TRBV27; j_gene: TRBJ1-5; d_gene: .; len: 13; CDR3aa: CASGPGVNQPQHF
v_gene: TRBV4-2; j_gene: TRBJ2-5; d_gene: TRBD1; len: 14; CDR3aa: CASSDRGREETQYF
v_gene: TRBV4-1; j_gene: TRBJ2-1; d_gene: TRBD2; len: 15; CDR3aa: CASSHPAGGNNEQFF
v_gene: TRBV2; j_gene: TRBJ2-1; d_gene: .; len: 17; CDR3aa: CASSWDSSGPDDNEQFF
v_gene: TRBV18; j_gene: TRBJ2-7; d_gene: .; len: 16; CDR3aa: CASSPPSGANFYEQYF
v_gene: TRBV11-2; j_gene: TRBJ1-1; d_gene: .; len: 14; CDR3aa: CASSLEVVETEAFF
v_gene: TRBV7-9; j_gene: TRBJ2-1; d_gene: .; len: 16; CDR3aa: CASSPSAGNRVDEQFF
v_gene: TRBV29-1; j_gene: TRBJ2-3; d_gene: TRBD2; len: 17; CDR3aa: CSVEGLAGGPDADTQYF
v_gene: TRBV20-1; j_gene: TRBJ2-1; d_gene: .; len: 17; CDR3aa: CSAGTLYLASSYNEQFF
v_gene: TRBV15; j_gene: TRBJ2-5; d_gene: .; len: 11; CDR3aa: CATSRAGIRDF
v_gene: TRBV11-1; j_gene: TRBJ1-1; d_gene: TRBD1; len: 18; CDR3aa: CASSFFRDRGFQFTEAFF
v_gene: TRBV9; j_gene: TRBJ2-7; d_gene: TRBD2; len: 18; CDR3aa: CASSVTPVGTSGPYEQYF